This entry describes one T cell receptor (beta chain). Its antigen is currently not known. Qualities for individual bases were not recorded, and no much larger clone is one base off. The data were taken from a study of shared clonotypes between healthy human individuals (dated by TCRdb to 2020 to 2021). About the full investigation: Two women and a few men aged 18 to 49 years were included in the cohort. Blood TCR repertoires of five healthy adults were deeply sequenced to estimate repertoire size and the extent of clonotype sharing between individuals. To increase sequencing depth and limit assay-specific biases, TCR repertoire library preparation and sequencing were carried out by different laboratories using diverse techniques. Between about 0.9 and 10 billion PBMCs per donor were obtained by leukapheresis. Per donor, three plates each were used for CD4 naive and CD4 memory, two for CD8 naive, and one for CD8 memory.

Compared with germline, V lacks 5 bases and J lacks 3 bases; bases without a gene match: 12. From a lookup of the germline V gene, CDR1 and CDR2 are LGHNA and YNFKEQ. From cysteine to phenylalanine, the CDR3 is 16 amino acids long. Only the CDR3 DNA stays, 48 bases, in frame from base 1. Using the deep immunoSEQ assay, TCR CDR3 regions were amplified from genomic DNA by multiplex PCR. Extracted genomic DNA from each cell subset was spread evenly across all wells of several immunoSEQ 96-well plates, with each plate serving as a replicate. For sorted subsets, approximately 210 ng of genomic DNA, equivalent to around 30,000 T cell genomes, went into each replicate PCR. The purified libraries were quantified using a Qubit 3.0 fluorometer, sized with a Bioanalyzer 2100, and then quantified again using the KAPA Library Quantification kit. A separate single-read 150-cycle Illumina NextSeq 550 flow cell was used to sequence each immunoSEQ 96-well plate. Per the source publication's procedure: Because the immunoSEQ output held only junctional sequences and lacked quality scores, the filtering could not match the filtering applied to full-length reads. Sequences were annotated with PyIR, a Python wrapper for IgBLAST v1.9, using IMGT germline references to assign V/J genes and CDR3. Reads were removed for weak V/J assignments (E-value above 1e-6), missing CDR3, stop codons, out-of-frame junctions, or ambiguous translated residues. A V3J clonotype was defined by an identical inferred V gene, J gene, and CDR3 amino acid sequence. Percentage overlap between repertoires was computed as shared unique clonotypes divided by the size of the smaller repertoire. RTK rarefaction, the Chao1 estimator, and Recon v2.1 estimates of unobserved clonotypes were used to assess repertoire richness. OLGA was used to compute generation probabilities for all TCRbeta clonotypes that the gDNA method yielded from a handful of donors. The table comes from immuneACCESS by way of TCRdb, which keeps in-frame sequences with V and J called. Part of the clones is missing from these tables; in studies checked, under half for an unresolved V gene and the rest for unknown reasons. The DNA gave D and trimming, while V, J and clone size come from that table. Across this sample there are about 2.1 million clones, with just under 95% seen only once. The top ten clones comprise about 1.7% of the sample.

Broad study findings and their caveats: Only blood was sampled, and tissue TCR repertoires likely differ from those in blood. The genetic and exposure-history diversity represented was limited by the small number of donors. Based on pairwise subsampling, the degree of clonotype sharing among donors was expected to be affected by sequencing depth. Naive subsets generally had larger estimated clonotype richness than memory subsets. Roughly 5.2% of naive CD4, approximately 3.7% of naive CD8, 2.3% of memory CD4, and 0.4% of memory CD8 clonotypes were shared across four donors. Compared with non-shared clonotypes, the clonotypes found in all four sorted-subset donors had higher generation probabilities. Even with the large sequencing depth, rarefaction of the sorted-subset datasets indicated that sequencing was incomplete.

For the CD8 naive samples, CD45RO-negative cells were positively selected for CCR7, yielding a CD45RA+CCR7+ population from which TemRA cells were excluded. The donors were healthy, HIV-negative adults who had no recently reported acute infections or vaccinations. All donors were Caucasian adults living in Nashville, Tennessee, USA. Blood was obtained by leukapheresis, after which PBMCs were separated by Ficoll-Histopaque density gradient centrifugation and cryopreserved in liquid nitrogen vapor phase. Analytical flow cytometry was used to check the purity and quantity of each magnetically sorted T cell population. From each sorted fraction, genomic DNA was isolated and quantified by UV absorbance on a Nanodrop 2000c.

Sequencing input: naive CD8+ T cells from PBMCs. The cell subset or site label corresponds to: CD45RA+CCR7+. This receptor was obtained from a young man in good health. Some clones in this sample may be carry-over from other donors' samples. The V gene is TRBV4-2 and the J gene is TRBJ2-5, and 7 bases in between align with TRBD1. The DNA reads TGTGCCAGCAGCACAGGACAGGCGACATTCGAAGAGACCCAGTACTTC. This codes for CASSTGQATFEETQYF.